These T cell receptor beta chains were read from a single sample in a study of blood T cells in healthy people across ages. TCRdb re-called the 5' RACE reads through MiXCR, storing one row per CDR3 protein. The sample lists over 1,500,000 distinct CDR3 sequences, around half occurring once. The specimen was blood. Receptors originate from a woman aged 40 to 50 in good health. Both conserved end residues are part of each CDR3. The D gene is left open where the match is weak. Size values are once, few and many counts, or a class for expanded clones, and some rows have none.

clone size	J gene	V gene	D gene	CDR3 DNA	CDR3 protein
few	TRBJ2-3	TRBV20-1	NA	TGCAGTGCTAGCTCTCCTTACAGGGACACAGATACGCAGTATTTT	CSASSPYRDTDTQYF
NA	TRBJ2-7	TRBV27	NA	TGTGCCAGGGGGCCAGGGTATGAATTCTACGAGCAGTACTTC	CARGPGYEFYEQYF
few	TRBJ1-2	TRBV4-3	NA	TGCGCCAGCAGCCAAGATCTGGGGGTTATCTATGGCTACACCTTC	CASSQDLGVIYGYTF
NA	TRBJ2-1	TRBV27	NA	TGTGCCAGCAGTTTCTTCGGCGCGGGGCCCTACAATGAGCAGTTCTTC	CASSFFGAGPYNEQFF
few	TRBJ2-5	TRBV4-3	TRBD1	TGCGCCAGCAGCCAAGCCAGACAGGGCGGCGAGACCCAGTACTTC	CASSQARQGGETQYF
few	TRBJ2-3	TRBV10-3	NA	TGTGCCATCAGTGAAGAGTTAACAGATACGCAGTATTTT	CAISEELTDTQYF
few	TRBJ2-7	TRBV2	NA	TGTGCCAGCAGGGGGACTGGTAAGCAGTACTTC	CASRGTGKQYF
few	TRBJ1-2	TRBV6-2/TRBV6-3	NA	TGTGCCAGCAGAGAGTTCTATGGCTACACCTTC	CASREFYGYTF
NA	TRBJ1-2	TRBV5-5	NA	TGTGCCAGCAGCTTGGGGACAGATCATAACTATGGCTACACCTTC	CASSLGTDHNYGYTF
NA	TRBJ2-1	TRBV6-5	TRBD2	TGTGCCAGCAGTTACTCCCTAGCGGGGGGGTTCGATGAGCAGTTCTTC	CASSYSLAGGFDEQFF
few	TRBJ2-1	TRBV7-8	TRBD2	TGTGCCAGCAGCTACCCCCGCGCTAGCGGGGGGTTCGATGAGCAGTTCTTC	CASSYPRASGGFDEQFF
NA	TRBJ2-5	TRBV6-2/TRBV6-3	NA	TGTGCCAGCAGTTACGGCGGTGCTTCAGAGACCCAGTACTTC	CASSYGGASETQYF
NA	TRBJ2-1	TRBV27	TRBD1	TGTGCCAGCAGACTAGGGGGCAGTATTAATGAGCAGTTCTTC	CASRLGGSINEQFF
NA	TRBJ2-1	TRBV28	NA	TGTGCCAGCAGTTTAGCAATTCAGCCTTCTCAAGAGACCCAGTTCTTC	CASSLAIQPSQETQFF
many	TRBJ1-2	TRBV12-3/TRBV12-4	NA	TGTGCCAGCACCGCAGTCCGGGGGGCGTTGCATGGCTACACCTTC	CASTAVRGALHGYTF
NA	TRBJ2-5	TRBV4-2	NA	TGTGCCAGCAGCCATGGACGCGACCAAGAGACCCAGTACTTC	CASSHGRDQETQYF